Below, 7 T cell receptor beta chains from the same sample are listed, as sequenced in a study of cytomegalovirus exposure and HLA in healthy donors. Researchers ran the PCR with 60 Vbeta and 13 Jbeta primers. Method: immunoSEQ multiplex PCR; TCRdb's copy keeps in-frame clones and lacks some. The table lists over 130,000 clones, 88% of them singletons. Input material: PBMCs. The source is a woman aged 40 to 50 in good health and CMV-seronegative.

The chain employs TRBV4-3 and TRBJ1-1; D ambiguous. Deletions cut 1 base from V and 0 bases from J, with 9 bases between. CDR1 and CDR2 from the germline V gene are LGHNA and YSLEER. This CDR3 is 15 amino acids long. Here the CDR3 reads CASSQGLGVNTEAFF. The CDR3 DNA reads as TGCGCCAGCAGCCAAGGCCTCGGAGTGAACACTGAAGCTTTCTTT.

This chain connects TRBV25-1 to TRBJ1-2; the D is unclear. The germline V gene has CDR1 MGHDK and CDR2 SYGVNS. This CDR3 region has 13 residues. Trimming removed 1 base at V and 2 bases at J, with 5 bases between. In nucleotides, the CDR3 is TGTGCCAGCAGTGAATTGGAGAACTATGGCTACACCTTC. Protein sequence: CASSELENYGYTF.

The V gene is TRBV9, the J gene TRBJ2-3; 10 nucleotides line up with TRBD2. This CDR3 spans 16 amino acids. Germline trimming cut 4 bases from V and 3 bases from J; bases unmatched to any gene: 8. CDR1 and CDR2 (germline): SGDLS, YYNGEE. For the CDR3, the DNA is TGTGCCAGCAGCTCCTGGGTAGCGGGAGGAACAGATACGCAGTATTTT. Translated: CASSSWVAGGTDTQYF.

The J gene is TRBJ1-2, the V gene TRBV29-1; TRBD1 aligns across 7 bases. The junction had 3 bases not matched to a gene; V was cut back by 6 bases and J by 2 bases. Germline CDR1 is SQVTM and CDR2 is ANQGSEA. The CDR3 is made up of 12 amino acids. CDR3 DNA: TGCAGCGTGGGGGACAGCAACTATGGCTACACCTTC. Translating it yields CSVGDSNYGYTF.

V and J are TRBV27 and TRBJ2-3, with 9 bases fitting TRBD2. The germline CDR1 and CDR2 sequences are MNHEY and SMNVEV (reference sequence). Germline trimming cut 7 bases from V and 4 bases from J; bases unmatched to any gene: 9. The CDR3 is 15 residues long. CDR3 in amino acids: CASTLTSGGADTQYF. CDR3 sequence (DNA): TGTGCCAGCACCCTGACTAGCGGAGGGGCAGATACGCAGTATTTT.

The V gene is TRBV7-8, the J gene TRBJ2-7; D may be TRBD2 (5 bases). Germline values: CDR1 SGHVS, CDR2 FQNEAQ. The CDR3 totals 12 residues. Trimming left V 5 bases short and J 0 bases short, with 5 bases between. The DNA for the CDR3 is TGTGCCAGCAGCACTAGCTCCTACGAGCAGTACTTC. It yields the protein CASSTSSYEQYF.

The gene calls are TRBV9 and TRBJ2-5; perhaps TRBD2 as D (6 bases). CDR3 length equals 13 residues. Per germline, CDR1 SGDLS and CDR2 YYNGEE. V gave up 0 bases and J gave up 7 bases, with 10 bases separating them. As DNA, the CDR3 is TGTGCCAGCAGCGTAGCGGGGGAAGGGACCCAGTACTTC. Encoded protein: CASSVAGEGTQYF.